The present TCR beta chain was sequenced within a study of cytomegalovirus exposure and HLA in healthy donors. V trimming: 8 bases; J trimming: 6 bases; junction bases outside the gene matches: 11. There are 14 residues in the CDR3. The germline V gene encodes CDR1 MNHEY and CDR2 SMNVEV (reference sequence). PCR employed 60 Vbeta and 13 Jbeta primers. Assay used: immunoSEQ multiplex PCR; TCRdb lists only in-frame clones, some missing. The sample has 100,000 or so clones, 67% seen once. The receptor was derived from a man aged 30 to 45 in good health and CMV-seronegative. Sequenced material: PBMCs. V is TRBV27 and J is TRBJ1-2; 8 bases agree with TRBD1. The CDR3 DNA follows: TGTGCCAGCCGAACAGGGGGTAGTTCAGATGGCTACACCTTC. Amino acids: CASRTGGSSDGYTF.